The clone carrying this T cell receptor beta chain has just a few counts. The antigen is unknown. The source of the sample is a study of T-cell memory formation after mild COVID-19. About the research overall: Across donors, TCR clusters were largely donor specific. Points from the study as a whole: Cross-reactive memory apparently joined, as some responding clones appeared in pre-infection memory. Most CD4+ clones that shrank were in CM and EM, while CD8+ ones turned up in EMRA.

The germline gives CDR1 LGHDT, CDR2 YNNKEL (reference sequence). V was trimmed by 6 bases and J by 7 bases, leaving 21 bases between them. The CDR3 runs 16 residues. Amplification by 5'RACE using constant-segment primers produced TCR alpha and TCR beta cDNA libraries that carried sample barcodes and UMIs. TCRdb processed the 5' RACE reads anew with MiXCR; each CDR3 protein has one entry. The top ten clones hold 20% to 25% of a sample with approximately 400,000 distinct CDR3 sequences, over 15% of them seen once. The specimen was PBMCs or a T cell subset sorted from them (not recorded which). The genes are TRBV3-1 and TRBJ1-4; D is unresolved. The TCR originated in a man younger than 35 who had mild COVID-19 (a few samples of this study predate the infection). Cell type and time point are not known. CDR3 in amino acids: CASSPSDIQFGEKLFF. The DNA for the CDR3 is TGTGCCAGCAGTCCGTCCGACATTCAGTTCGGTGAAAAACTGTTTTTT.